Shown below are 20 T cell receptor beta chains from a single sample sequenced in a study of human T cells and chemical hapten exposure. Via MiXCR, TCRdb re-called the RACE reads, giving one row per CDR3 protein. Of 300,000 to 400,000 distinct CDR3 sequences listed, 4% to 6% were seen once; the top ten hold just over 2.5%. Described time point: pre-sensitization, week 0. The treatment is: therapeutic diphenylcyclopropenone sensitization with weekly scalp DPC. The sequences come from whole blood, collected in connection with sensitization to the hapten diphenylcyclopropenone (DPC). These receptors were collected from a woman aged 45-65 years with alopecia areata. Some clones in this sample may be carry-over from other donors' samples.

With regard to this clonotype: A read error may be the cause here, since a much bigger clone is one base away. The rearrangement joins TRBV7-2 to TRBJ2-7; D may correspond to TRBD1 or TRBD2 (5 bases each). The CDR3 totals 12 residues. The V gene's germline CDR1 is SGHTA and CDR2 FQGNSA. As DNA, the CDR3 is TGTGCCAGCACCCGGGACCACTACGAGCGGTACTTC. Encoded protein: CASTRDHYERYF.

Only a few counts were recorded for this clonotype. The chain carries TRBV20-1 and TRBJ1-2; no definite D call. Trimming left V 0 bases short and J 3 bases short, with 11 bases between. Germline CDR1 reads DFQATT; CDR2 reads SNEGSKA (reference sequence). This CDR3 region has 14 residues. CDR3 loop: CSARDWTVDYGYTF. In DNA form, the CDR3 reads TGCAGTGCTAGAGATTGGACTGTTGACTATGGCTACACCTTC.

At least ten counts were recorded for this clonotype. The chain has TRBV5-1 and TRBJ2-5; D is perhaps TRBD1 (6 bases). The V end lost 3 bases, the J end lost 4 bases, and 19 bases lay between the germline ends. There are 16 residues in the CDR3. In germline, CDR1 is SGHRS, CDR2 YFSETQ. For the CDR3, the DNA is TGCGCCAGCAGCTGGACAGCCGGGCCCCTTGTAGAGACCCAGTACTTC. This translates into CASSWTAGPLVETQYF.

This clonotype has a handful of counts. The chain joins TRBV7-9 to TRBJ1-2, with a tentative D call TRBD1 (5 bases). V lost 0 bases and J 8 bases, leaving 10 bases between the germline ends. Germline lookup yields CDR1 SEHNR and CDR2 FQNEAQ (reference sequence). CDR3 length: 13 amino acids. The CDR3 coding sequence is TGTGCCAGCAGCTTAGCGACAGAGGGGGGCTACACCTTC. It yields the protein CASSLATEGGYTF.

This clonotype was detected a few times. V is TRBV7-8 and J is TRBJ1-1; D may be TRBD1 (5 bases). Trimming took 5 bases from V and 4 from J, leaving 8 bases between them. This CDR3 has 12 residues. Germline V gene data show CDR1 as SGHVS and CDR2 as FQNEAQ. CDR3 coding DNA: TGTGCCAGCAGCCAGAGGGGCACTGAAGCTTTCTTT. Amino acid sequence: CASSQRGTEAFF.

The rearrangement links TRBV12-3 or TRBV12-4 to TRBJ1-5; 8 nucleotides line up with TRBD1. V was pared by 5 bases and J by 4 bases, with 10 bases of the junction left unmatched. The CDR3 length is 16 residues. The CDR3 bases are TGTGCCAGCAGTAAGGGAGACAGGGGAGGGAATCAGCCCCAGCATTTT. Protein: CASSKGDRGGNQPQHF.

This clonotype showed up many times. The rearrangement joins TRBV12-3 or TRBV12-4 to TRBJ2-3; D gene uncertain. With 3 bases removed from V and 6 bases from J, the gap between germline ends came to 13 bases. The length of the CDR3 is 14 residues. The CDR3 DNA reads TGTGCCAGCAGTTTTGGCAGGAGATGGGATACGCAGTATTTT. It specifies CASSFGRRWDTQYF.

The chain combines TRBV11-2 with TRBJ1-1; unclear D gene. This CDR3 has 16 amino acids. Per the germline V gene, CDR1 is SGHAT and CDR2 is FQNNGV. Trimming shortened V by 5 bases and J by 6 bases, and 22 bases separated the two germline ends. CDR3 in DNA: TGTGCCAGCAGCCCGCTCCTAGCGGACCCCGTTGCTGAAGCTTTCTTT. The encoded protein is CASSPLLADPVAEAFF.

This clonotype was observed many times. The rearrangement links TRBV13 to TRBJ2-3; TRBD1 is a possible D gene (5 bases). CDR3 length: 14 amino acids. In germline, CDR1 is PRHDT, CDR2 FYEKMQ (reference sequence). V was shortened by 5 bases and J by 2 bases, with 11 bases between the two germline ends. Here the CDR3 reads CASSPQGNTDTQYF. In nucleotides, the CDR3 is TGTGCCAGCAGCCCCCAGGGTAACACAGATACGCAGTATTTT.

The V and J genes are TRBV29-1 and TRBJ2-3; D unclear. V gave up 4 bases and J gave up 7 bases, with 6 bases separating them. The length of the CDR3 is 10 residues. Per the germline V gene, CDR1 is SQVTM and CDR2 is ANQGSEA. The CDR3 protein is CSVGPNTQYF. The DNA of the CDR3 is TGCAGCGTTGGCCCGAATACGCAGTATTTT.

This clonotype was found many times. J is TRBJ1-1 and V is TRBV12-3 or TRBV12-4; 8 bases line up with TRBD1. The V and J ends lost 6 bases and 8 bases, in that order; junction bases with no gene match: 8. This CDR3 spans 13 amino acids. The CDR3 DNA follows: TGTGCCAGCAGCCAAGGACAGGGAGAGGAAGCTTTCTTT. Its translation: CASSQGQGEEAFF.

This clonotype was counted ten times or more. V is TRBV6-6 and J is TRBJ2-2; TRBD2 aligns across 12 bases. V trimming: 4 bases; J trimming: 5 bases; junction bases outside the gene matches: 5. The CDR3 covers 16 residues. Germline values: CDR1 MNHNY, CDR2 SVGAGI (reference sequence). The CDR3 here is CASSSLAGGVTGELFF. The CDR3 DNA reads as TGTGCCAGCAGTTCCCTAGCGGGAGGGGTGACCGGGGAGCTGTTTTTT.

This clonotype has a handful of counts. The chain joins TRBV12-3 or TRBV12-4 to TRBJ1-1; D gene unclear. The ends were cut back, 3 bases at V and 1 base at J, with 9 bases in the middle. This CDR3 spans 14 amino acids. CDR3 protein: CASSFKGKNTEAFF. CDR3 bases: TGTGCCAGCAGTTTTAAGGGAAAGAACACTGAAGCTTTCTTT.

This clonotype was seen only a few times. The V call is TRBV9, the J call TRBJ2-1, with 14 bases identical to TRBD2. Germline assignment: CDR1 SGDLS and CDR2 YYNGEE. The CDR3 extends over 14 amino acids. The ends lost 2 bases at V and 12 bases at J; junction bases unmatched: 4. CDR3 sequence reads: CASSVGTSGSLQFF. In DNA form, the CDR3 reads TGTGCCAGCAGCGTTGGGACTAGCGGGAGTTTGCAGTTCTTC.

This clonotype showed up many times. This chain uses TRBV4-2 with TRBJ2-5; D is possibly TRBD2 (5 bases). Between the trimmed V and J ends, which lost 5 bases and 1 base, there was a span of 11 bases. Germline V gene lookup returns CDR1 LGHNA and CDR2 YNFKEQ. This CDR3 region has 14 residues. This CDR3 reads CASSDSSSQETQYF. The CDR3 nucleotides are TGTGCCAGCAGCGATTCTAGCAGCCAAGAGACCCAGTACTTC.

The V call is TRBV20-1, the J call TRBJ2-7; TRBD2 aligns across 10 bases. V shed 2 bases, J shed 6 bases, and the junction held 10 bases outside the gene matches. Germline CDR1 DFQATT, CDR2 SNEGSKA (reference sequence). CDR3 length: 15 amino acids. The CDR3 coding sequence is TGCAGTGCTAGATACAGCGGGAGGGCCAAGAGCGAGCAGTACTTC. This translates into CSARYSGRAKSEQYF.

This clonotype has just a few counts. The chain has TRBV6-2 or TRBV6-3 and TRBJ1-6; D is perhaps TRBD1 (6 bases). The ends were cut back, 0 bases at V and 9 bases at J, with 9 bases in the middle. The length of the CDR3 is 14 residues. Germline-derived CDR1 and CDR2 are MNHEY and SVGEGT. The CDR3 here is CASSYSGTSSPLHF. CDR3 nucleotides: TGTGCCAGCAGTTACTCAGGGACATCTTCACCCCTCCACTTT.

This clonotype appeared many times. The CDR3 DNA is TGCGCCAGCAGCTTCACACGAGGGGGCACTTACACAGATACGCAGTATTTT. Translation gives CASSFTRGGTYTDTQYF. The rearrangement links TRBV5-1 to TRBJ2-3; TRBD1 matches 7 bases. V lost 2 bases, J lost 2 bases, and 11 bases stayed unmatched. Germline CDR1 is SGHRS and CDR2 is YFSETQ. This CDR3 is built from 17 residues.

In this sample, this clonotype turned up a few times. The chain uses TRBV18 and TRBJ1-1; TRBD1 matches at 7 bases. The CDR3 consists of 13 residues. Trimming cost V 3 bases and J 4 bases; bases outside gene matches: 2. Germline CDR1 is KGHSH and CDR2 is LQKENI. The CDR3 region is CASSPGQATEAFF. As DNA, the CDR3 is TGTGCCAGCTCACCCGGACAGGCCACTGAAGCTTTCTTT.

The chain has TRBV12-3 or TRBV12-4 and TRBJ1-1, with D possibly matching TRBD1 (5 bases). The CDR3 loop spans 13 amino acids. Trimming removed 2 bases at V and 3 bases at J, with 7 bases between. CDR3: CASSLRGYTEAFF. DNA of the CDR3: TGTGCCAGCAGTTTACGGGGGTACACTGAAGCTTTCTTT.